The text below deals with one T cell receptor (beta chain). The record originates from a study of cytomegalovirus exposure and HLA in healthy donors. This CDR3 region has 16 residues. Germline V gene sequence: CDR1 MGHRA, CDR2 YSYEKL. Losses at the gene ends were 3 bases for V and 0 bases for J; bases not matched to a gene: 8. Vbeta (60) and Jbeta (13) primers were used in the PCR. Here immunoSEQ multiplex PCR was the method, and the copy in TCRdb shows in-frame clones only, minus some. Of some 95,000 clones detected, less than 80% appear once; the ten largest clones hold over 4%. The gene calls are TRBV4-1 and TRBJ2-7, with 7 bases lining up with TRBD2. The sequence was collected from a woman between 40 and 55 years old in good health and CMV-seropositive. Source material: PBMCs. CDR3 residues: CASSQGGALGSYEQYF. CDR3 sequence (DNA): TGCGCCAGCAGCCAGGGAGGGGCTTTGGGCTCCTACGAGCAGTACTTC.